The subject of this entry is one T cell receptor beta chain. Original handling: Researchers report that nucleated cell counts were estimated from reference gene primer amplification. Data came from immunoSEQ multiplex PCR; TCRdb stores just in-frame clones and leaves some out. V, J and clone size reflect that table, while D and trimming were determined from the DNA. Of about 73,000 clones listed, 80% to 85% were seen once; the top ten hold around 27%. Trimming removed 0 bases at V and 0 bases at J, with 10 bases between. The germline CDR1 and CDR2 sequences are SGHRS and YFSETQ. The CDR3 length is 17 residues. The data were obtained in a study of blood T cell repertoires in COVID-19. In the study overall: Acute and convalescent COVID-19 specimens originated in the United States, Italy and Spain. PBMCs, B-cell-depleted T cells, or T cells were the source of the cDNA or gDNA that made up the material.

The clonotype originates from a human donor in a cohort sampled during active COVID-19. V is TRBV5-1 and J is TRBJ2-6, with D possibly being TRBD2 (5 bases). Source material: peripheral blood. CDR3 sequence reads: CASSLGGLRSGANVLTF. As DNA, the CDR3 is TGCGCCAGCAGCTTGGGAGGGTTACGCTCTGGGGCCAACGTCCTGACTTTC. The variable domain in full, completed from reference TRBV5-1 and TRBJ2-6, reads KAGVTQTPRYLIKTRGQQVTLSCSPISGHRSVSWYQQTPGQGLQFLFEYFSETQRNKGNFPGRFSGRQFSNSRSEMNVSTLELGDSALYLCASSLGGLRSGANVLTFGAGSRLTVL.